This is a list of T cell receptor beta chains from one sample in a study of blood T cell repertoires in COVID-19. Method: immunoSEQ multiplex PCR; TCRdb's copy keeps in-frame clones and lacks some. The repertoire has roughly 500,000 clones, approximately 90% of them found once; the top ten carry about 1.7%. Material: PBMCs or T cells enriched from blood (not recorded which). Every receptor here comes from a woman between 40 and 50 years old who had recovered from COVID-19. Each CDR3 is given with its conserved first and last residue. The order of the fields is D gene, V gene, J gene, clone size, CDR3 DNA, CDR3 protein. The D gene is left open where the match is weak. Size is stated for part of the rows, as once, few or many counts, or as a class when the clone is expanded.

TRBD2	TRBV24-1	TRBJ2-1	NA	TGTGCCACCAGTGATTTGGGCAGCGGACGACTAGCGGGAGAAGAGCAGTTCTTC	CATSDLGSGRLAGEEQFF
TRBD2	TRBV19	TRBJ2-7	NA	TGTGCCAGTAGTATAGCTGGGGGGGAACCTTACGAGCAGTACTTC	CASSIAGGEPYEQYF
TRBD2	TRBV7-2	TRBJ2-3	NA	TGTGCCAGCAGCCCCCTAGGCCAGCGGGGTTACACAGATACGCAGTATTTT	CASSPLGQRGYTDTQYF
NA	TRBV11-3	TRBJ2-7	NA	TGTGCCAGCAGCTCAATACGGGAGCAGTACTTC	CASSSIREQYF
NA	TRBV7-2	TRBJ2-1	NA	TGTGCCAGCAGCTTATCAGGGACCTACAATGAGCAGTTCTTC	CASSLSGTYNEQFF
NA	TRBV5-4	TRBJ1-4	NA	TGTGCCAGCAGCCTAGGGGTCACTGGAGAAAAACTGTTTTTT	CASSLGVTGEKLFF
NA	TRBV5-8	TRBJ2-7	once	TGTGCCAGCAGCTTCGGAGCCTCCTACGAGCAGTACTTC	CASSFGASYEQYF
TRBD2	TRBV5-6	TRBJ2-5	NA	TGTGCCAGCAGCTGGACTAGCGGGAGGGGAGACCAAGAGACCCAGTACTTC	CASSWTSGRGDQETQYF
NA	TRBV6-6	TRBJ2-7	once	TGTGCCAGCAGTTACGAGCGACAGGCCTACGAGCAGTACTTC	CASSYERQAYEQYF
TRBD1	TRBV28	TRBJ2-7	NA	TGTGCCAGCAACCCCGGAGGACAGGTTTCCTACGAGCAGTACTTC	CASNPGGQVSYEQYF
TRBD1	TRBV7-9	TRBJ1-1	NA	TGTGCCAGCAGCCGGGACAGTCCTGAAGCTTTCTTT	CASSRDSPEAFF
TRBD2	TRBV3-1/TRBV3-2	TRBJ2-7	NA	TGTGCCAGCAGCCCCGGGAGGGCCTCCTACGAGCAGTACTTC	CASSPGRASYEQYF
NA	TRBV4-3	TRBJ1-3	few	TGCGCCAGCAGCCAAGCTCAGGGGAGCCTCTCTGGAAACACCATATATTTT	CASSQAQGSLSGNTIYF
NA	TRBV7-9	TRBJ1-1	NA	TGTGCCAGCAGGATGGCCGTTGAAGCTTTCTTT	CASRMAVEAFF